Listed here is a single TCR beta chain. Original handling: From reference gene primer amplification, estimates of nucleated cell counts were derived. TCRdb keeps only in-frame clones here, not all; method: immunoSEQ multiplex PCR. V and J calls and clone size are those listed in that table; D and trimming were worked out from the DNA. The sample has over 250,000 clones, approximately 90% seen once; the top ten hold roughly an eighth. Unmatched junction bases numbered 1, after V lost 3 bases and J lost 4 bases. The germline CDR1 and CDR2 sequences are MNHNS and SASEGT. The CDR3 is 13 residues long. The sample belongs to a study of blood T cell repertoires in COVID-19. Study context: Acute and convalescent COVID-19 samples came from the United States, Italy and Spain. Nucleic acid was either cDNA or gDNA, and it came from T cells, B-cell-depleted T cells, or PBMCs.

Sequenced: peripheral blood. The clonotype originates from a woman aged 60 to 75 with acute or convalescent COVID-19. The V call is TRBV6-1, the J call TRBJ1-2; 8 bases align to TRBD1. The CDR3 protein is CASSDQGAYGYTF. CDR3 DNA: TGTGCCAGCAGTGACCAGGGGGCCTATGGCTACACCTTC.